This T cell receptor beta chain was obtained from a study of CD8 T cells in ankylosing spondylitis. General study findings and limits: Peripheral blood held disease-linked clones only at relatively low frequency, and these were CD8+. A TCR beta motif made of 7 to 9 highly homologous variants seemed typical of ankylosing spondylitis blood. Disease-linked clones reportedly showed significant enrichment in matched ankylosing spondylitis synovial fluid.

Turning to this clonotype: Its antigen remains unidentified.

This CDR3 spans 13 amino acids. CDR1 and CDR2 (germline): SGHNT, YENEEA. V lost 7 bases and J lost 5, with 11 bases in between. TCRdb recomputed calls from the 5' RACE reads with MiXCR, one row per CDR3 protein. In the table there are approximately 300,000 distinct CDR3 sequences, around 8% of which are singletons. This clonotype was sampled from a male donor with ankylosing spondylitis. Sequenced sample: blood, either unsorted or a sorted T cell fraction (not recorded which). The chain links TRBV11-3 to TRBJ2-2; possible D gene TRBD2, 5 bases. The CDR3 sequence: CASTARETGELFF. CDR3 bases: TGTGCCAGCACAGCTCGGGAAACCGGGGAGCTGTTTTTT.